The source of this T cell receptor beta chain is a study of vaccination and CD4 T cells after COVID-19. For the study at large: No peptide, an HIV-1 Nef pool, or a CEFX pool was what each control culture received.

As concerns this clonotype: Antigen: not known.

Once obtained from cultured CD4+ T cells, the DNA was sequenced using the Oncomine TCR Beta short-read assay. TCRdb ran MiXCR on the PCR reads and lists one entry per CDR3 protein. This sample has fewer than 20,000 distinct CDR3 sequences, with around 56% found just once. As to treatment: roughly 10-day PBMC culture with coronavirus spike peptide pools or control peptides (ViraFEST assay). The CDR3 totals 14 residues. Trimming cost V 2 bases and J 6 bases, with 14 bases left between them. CDR1 and CDR2 from the germline V gene are DFQATT and SNEGSKA (reference sequence). V and J are TRBV20-1 and TRBJ2-1, with D tentatively TRBD2 (5 bases). The receptor's source is a human donor who had recovered from COVID-19. The sample in question was CD4+ T cells from blood, cultured in vitro, obtained before SARS-CoV-2 vaccination. The CDR3 region has the DNA TGCAGTGCTAGAATAGCGCGGAGCTCCAATGAGCAGTTCTTC. Translation gives CSARIARSSNEQFF.